Listed here are 6 T cell receptor beta chains from one sample, sequenced in a study of blood T cell repertoires in COVID-19 (dated by TCRdb to between 2020 and 2021). The library was built by means of the immunoSEQ multiplex PCR assay. TCRdb obtained this table from immuneACCESS and retained in-frame rearrangements with V and J assigned. These tables miss some clones; where compared with another copy, unresolved V genes account for less than half of the shortfall, and the remainder is unexplained. The sample has 100,000 to 150,000 clones on record, approximately 91% of them singletons. The ten largest make up 1.2% of the sample. Sequenced sample: peripheral blood. The origin of the receptors is a woman of 80 years or more with acute or convalescent COVID-19.

The CDR3 region has the DNA TGCAGTGCTAGGGGGAGCCATGGCTACACCTTC. It yields the protein CSARGSHGYTF. The genes are TRBV20-1 and TRBJ1-2; the D is unclear. Germline V gives CDR1 DFQATT, CDR2 SNEGSKA (reference sequence). Trimming pared 3 bases from V and 6 bases from J, leaving 8 bases between. The CDR3 has 11 amino acids.

For the CDR3, the DNA is TGCAGCGTTGAAGGAGGATCTAGCGGGAGGTTCGAGCAGTACTTC. Amino acid sequence: CSVEGGSSGRFEQYF. The V and J genes are TRBV29-1 and TRBJ2-7; 11 nucleotides agree with TRBD2. Germline values: CDR1 SQVTM, CDR2 ANQGSEA. V lost 1 base to trimming and J lost 6 bases; unmatched junction nucleotides: 8. This CDR3 spans 15 amino acids.

As concerns this clone: Other nucleotide sequences from this sample produce the same CDR3. CDR3 DNA sequence: TGTGCCAGCAGTTTATCGGCGCTAGCGAGCGGTGAGCAGTTCTTC. This codes for CASSLSALASGEQFF. The J gene is TRBJ2-1, the V gene TRBV27; perhaps TRBD2 as D (6 bases). The CDR3 runs 15 residues. Germline loops: CDR1 MNHEY, CDR2 SMNVEV (reference sequence). V gave up 0 bases and J gave up 9 bases, with 15 bases separating them.

V gene TRBV10-3 combines with J gene TRBJ2-7; D might be TRBD2 (5 bases). V shed 2 bases and J shed 3 bases, with 11 bases lying between them. Germline CDR1 reads ENHRY; CDR2 reads SYGVKD. The CDR3 runs 14 residues. The CDR3 loop reads CAISEPGVVYEQYF. DNA for the CDR3: TGTGCCATCAGTGAGCCCGGGGTAGTCTACGAGCAGTACTTC.

V and J are TRBV7-9 and TRBJ2-5, with 14 bases identical to TRBD2. The germline gives CDR1 SEHNR, CDR2 FQNEAQ (reference sequence). V trimming: 4 bases; J trimming: 1 base; junction bases outside the gene matches: 2. The CDR3 totals 16 residues. The CDR3 DNA is TGTGCCAGCAGCTCGGGACTAGCGGGAGCCCAAGAGACCCAGTACTTC. Amino acid sequence: CASSSGLAGAQETQYF.

This clone was detected once. Other DNA sequences from this sample encode an identical CDR3 as well. V gene TRBV2 combines with J gene TRBJ1-2; D might be TRBD1 (6 bases). Germline V lookup: CDR1 SNHLY, CDR2 FYNNEI. This CDR3 contains 13 residues. Trimming pared 3 bases from V and 2 bases from J, leaving 7 bases between. CDR3 nucleotide sequence: TGTGCCAGCAGTGAGCAGGGGAACTATGGCTACACCTTC. Translation: CASSEQGNYGYTF.